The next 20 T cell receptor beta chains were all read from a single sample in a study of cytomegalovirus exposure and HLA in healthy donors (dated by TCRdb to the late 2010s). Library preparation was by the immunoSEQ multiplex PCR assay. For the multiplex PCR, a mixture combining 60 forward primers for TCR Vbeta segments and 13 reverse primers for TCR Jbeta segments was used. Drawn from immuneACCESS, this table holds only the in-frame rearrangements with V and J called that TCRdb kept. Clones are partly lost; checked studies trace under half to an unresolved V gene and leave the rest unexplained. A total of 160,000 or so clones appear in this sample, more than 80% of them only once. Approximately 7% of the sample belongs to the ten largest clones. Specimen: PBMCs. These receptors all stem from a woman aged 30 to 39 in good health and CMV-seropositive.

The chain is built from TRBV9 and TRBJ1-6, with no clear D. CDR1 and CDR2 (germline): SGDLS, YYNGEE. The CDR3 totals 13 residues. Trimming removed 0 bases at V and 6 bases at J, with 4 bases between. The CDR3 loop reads CASSVGVNSPLHF. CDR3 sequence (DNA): TGTGCCAGCAGCGTAGGAGTTAATTCACCCCTCCACTTT.

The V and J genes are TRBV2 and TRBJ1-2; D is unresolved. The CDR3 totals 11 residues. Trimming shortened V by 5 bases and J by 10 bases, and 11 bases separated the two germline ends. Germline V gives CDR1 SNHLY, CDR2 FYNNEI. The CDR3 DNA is TGTGCCAGCAGTTACGACTCCGACTACACCTTC. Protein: CASSYDSDYTF.

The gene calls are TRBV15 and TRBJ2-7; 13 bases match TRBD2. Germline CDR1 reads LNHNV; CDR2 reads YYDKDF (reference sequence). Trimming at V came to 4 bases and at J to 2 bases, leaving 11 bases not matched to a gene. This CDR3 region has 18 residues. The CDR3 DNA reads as TGTGCCACCAGCAAGCCGGGGGCGACTAGCGGGGGGACCTACGAGCAGTACTTC. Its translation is CATSKPGATSGGTYEQYF.

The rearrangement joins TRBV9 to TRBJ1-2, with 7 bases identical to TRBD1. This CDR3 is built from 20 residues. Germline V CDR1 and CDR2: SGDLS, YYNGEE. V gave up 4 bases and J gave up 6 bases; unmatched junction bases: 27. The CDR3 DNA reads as TGTGCCAGCAGCCTATCCCTAACCGGGAGGGGGCCCTCCTTGGGAGATGGCTACACCTTC. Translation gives CASSLSLTGRGPSLGDGYTF.

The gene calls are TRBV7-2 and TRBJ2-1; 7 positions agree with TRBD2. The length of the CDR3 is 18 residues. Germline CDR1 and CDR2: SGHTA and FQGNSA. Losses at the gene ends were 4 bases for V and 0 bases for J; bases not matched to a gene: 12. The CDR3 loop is CASSSPGLAASSYNEQFF. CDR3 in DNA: TGTGCCAGCAGCTCGCCAGGGCTAGCGGCGAGCTCCTACAATGAGCAGTTCTTC.

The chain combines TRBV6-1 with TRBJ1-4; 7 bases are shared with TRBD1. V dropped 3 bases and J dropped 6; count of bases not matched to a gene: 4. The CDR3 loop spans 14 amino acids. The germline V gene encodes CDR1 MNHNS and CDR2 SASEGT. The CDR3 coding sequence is TGTGCCAGCAGTGAGACAGGGCGGGATGAAAAACTGTTTTTT. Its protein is CASSETGRDEKLFF.

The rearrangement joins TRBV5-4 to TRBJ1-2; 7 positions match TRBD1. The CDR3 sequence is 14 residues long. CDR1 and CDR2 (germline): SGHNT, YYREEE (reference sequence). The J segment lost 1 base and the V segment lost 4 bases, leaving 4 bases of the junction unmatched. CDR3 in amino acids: CASSKTGLNYGYTF. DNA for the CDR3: TGTGCCAGCAGCAAGACAGGGCTTAACTATGGCTACACCTTC. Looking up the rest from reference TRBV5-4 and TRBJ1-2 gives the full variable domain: ETGVTQSPTHLIKTRGQQVTLRCSSQSGHNTVSWYQQALGQGPQFIFQYYREEENGRGNFPPRFSGLQFPNYSSELNVNALELDDSALYLCASSKTGLNYGYTFGSGTRLTVV.

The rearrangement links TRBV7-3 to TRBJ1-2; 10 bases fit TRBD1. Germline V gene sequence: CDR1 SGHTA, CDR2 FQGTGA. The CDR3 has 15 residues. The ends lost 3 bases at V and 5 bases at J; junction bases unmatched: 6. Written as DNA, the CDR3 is TGTGCCAGCAGCTTCTCCGGGACAGGGGTATATGGCTACACCTTC. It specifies CASSFSGTGVYGYTF.

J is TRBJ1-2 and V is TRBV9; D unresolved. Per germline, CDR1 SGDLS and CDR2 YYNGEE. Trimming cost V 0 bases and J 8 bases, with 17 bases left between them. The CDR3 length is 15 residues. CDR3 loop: CASSVAEGGLGGYTF. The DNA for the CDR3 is TGTGCCAGCAGCGTAGCAGAGGGAGGGTTGGGCGGCTACACCTTC.

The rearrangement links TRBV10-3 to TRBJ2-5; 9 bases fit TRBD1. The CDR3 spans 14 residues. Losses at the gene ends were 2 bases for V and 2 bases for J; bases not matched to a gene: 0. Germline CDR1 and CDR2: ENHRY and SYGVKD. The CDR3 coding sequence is TGTGCCATCAGTGAGGGGACAGGGCAAGAGACCCAGTACTTC. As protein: CAISEGTGQETQYF.

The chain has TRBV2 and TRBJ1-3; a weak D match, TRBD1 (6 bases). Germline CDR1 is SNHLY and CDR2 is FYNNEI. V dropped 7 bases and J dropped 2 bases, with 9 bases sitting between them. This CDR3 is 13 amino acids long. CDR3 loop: CASTQGAGNTIYF. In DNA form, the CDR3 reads TGTGCCAGCACACAGGGAGCTGGAAACACCATATATTTT.

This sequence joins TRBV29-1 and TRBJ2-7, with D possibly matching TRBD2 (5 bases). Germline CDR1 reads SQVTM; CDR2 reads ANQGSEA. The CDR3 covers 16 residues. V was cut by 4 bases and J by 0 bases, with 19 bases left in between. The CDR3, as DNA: TGCAGCGTTGCGGCGGAGAGTGGACTTAGCTCCTACGAGCAGTACTTC. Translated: CSVAAESGLSSYEQYF.

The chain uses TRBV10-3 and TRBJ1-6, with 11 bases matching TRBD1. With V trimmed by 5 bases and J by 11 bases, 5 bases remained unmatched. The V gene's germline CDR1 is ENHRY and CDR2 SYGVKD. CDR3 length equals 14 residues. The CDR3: CAISPDRGPAPLHF. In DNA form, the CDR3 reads TGTGCCATCAGTCCGGACAGGGGGCCTGCACCCCTCCACTTT.

The CDR3 sequence is CASDLSGQGLPGSTGELFF. The CDR3 DNA follows: TGCGCCAGCGACTTGTCAGGACAGGGGCTTCCGGGGAGCACCGGGGAGCTGTTTTTT. V and J are TRBV10-2 and TRBJ2-2, with 9 bases identical to TRBD1. J was trimmed by 4 bases and V by 8 bases; bases with no gene match: 20. CDR3 size: 19 residues. Germline lookup yields CDR1 WSHSY and CDR2 SAAADI.

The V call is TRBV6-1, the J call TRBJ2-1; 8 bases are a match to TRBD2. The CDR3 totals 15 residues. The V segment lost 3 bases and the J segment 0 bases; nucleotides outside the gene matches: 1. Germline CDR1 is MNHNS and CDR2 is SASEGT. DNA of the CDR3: TGTGCCAGCAGTGAGCGGGGGGACTCCTACAATGAGCAGTTCTTC. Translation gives CASSERGDSYNEQFF.

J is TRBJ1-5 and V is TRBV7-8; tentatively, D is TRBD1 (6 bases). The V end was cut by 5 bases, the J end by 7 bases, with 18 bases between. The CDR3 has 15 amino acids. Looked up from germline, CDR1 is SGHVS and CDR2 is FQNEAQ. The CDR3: CASSATGQGWQPQHF. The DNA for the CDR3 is TGTGCCAGCAGCGCCACCGGGCAGGGGTGGCAGCCCCAGCATTTT. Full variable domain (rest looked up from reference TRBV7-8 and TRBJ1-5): GAGVSQSPRYKVAKRGQDVALRCDPISGHVSLFWYQQALGQGPEFLTYFQNEAQLDKSGLPSDRFFAERPEGSVSTLKIQRTQQEDSAVYLCASSATGQGWQPQHFGDGTRLSIL.

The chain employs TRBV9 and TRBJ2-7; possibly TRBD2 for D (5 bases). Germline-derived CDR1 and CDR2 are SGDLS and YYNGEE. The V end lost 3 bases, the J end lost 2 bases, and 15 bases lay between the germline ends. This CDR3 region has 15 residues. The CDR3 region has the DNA TGTGCCAGCAGCGGAGGGCTAGATCCACCCTACGAGCAGTACTTC. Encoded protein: CASSGGLDPPYEQYF.

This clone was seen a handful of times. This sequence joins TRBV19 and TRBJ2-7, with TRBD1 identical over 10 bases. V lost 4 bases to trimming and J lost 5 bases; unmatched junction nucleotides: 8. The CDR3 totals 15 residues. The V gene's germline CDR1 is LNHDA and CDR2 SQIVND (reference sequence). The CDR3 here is CASSTLGQGVHEQYF. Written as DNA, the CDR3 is TGTGCCAGTAGTACCCTTGGACAGGGGGTCCACGAGCAGTACTTC.

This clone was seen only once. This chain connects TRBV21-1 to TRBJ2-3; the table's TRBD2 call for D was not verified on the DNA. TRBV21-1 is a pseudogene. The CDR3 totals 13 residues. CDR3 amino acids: CASSKGGTDTQYF. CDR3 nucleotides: TGTGCCAGCAGCAAAGGCGGCACAGATACGCAGTATTTT.

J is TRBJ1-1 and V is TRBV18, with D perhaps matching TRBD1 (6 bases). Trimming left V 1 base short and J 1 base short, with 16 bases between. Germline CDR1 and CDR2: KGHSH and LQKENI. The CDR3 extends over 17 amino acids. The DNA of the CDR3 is TGTGCCAGCTCACCACGGGGGGGGCTGGGGCCGAACACTGAAGCTTTCTTT. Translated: CASSPRGGLGPNTEAFF.